Below are 7 T cell receptor beta chains sequenced from a single sample in a study of glioma-infiltrating T cells. Using RNA template, CDR3s of TCR alpha and beta were amplified with iRepertoire arm-PCR. Each CDR3 protein gets one entry after TCRdb re-called the multiplex PCR reads with MiXCR. Counted here are 170,000 or so distinct CDR3 sequences, around 42% occurring once; the ten biggest clones make up around 4.9%. Sequenced input: glioma tissue, nonneoplastic brain tissue, or PBMCs (not recorded which). All receptors derive from a human donor with low-grade glioma or glioblastoma, undergoing nonglioma brain surgery, or in good health (not recorded which).

This clonotype was observed many times. The gene calls are TRBV4-2 and TRBJ2-3; 7 nucleotides agree with TRBD2. From germline, CDR1 is LGHNA and CDR2 YNFKEQ. The ends lost 0 bases at V and 4 bases at J; junction bases unmatched: 10. The CDR3 is 17 residues long. CDR3 nucleotide sequence: TGTGCCAGCAGCCAAGATCCCAGCGGGATCCGGTCAGATACGCAGTATTTT. Protein sequence: CASSQDPSGIRSDTQYF.

This clonotype was counted a single time. The germline gene is not matched at one end of the junction; a read error may be the cause. The V and J genes are TRBV29-1 and TRBJ2-3; 9 bases are a match to TRBD1. Germline V gene data show CDR1 as SQVTM and CDR2 as ANQGSEA. This CDR3 is 16 amino acids long. In DNA form, the CDR3 reads TGCAGCGTAGACAGGGGGAAAAGGTTTGGAACAGATACGCAGTACTTT. This codes for CSVDRGKRFGTDTQYF.

The V call is TRBV27, the J call TRBJ2-5, with 12 bases matching TRBD2. CDR3 length: 15 residues. The junction had 7 bases not matched to a gene; V was cut back by 6 bases and J by 5 bases. The germline V gene has CDR1 MNHEY and CDR2 SMNVEV (reference sequence). For the CDR3, the DNA is TGTGCCAGCAGCGTGACTAGCGGGAGTCCGGAGACCCAGTACTTC. Its translation: CASSVTSGSPETQYF.

This chain connects TRBV18 to TRBJ2-5; unclear D gene. From germline, CDR1 is KGHSH and CDR2 LQKENI. Trimming left V 2 bases short and J 3 bases short, with 4 bases between. CDR3 length equals 12 residues. The CDR3 spells CASSPTKETQYF. CDR3 bases: TGTGCCAGCTCACCAACTAAAGAGACCCAGTACTTC.

This clonotype occurred many times. The chain couples TRBV15 to TRBJ2-1; 9 positions agree with TRBD2. Germline V gene sequence: CDR1 LNHNV, CDR2 YYDKDF (reference sequence). Trimming removed 0 bases from V and 5 bases from J; junction bases left unmatched: 2. CDR3 length: 15 residues. The CDR3 here is CATSRELAGDNEQFF. DNA of the CDR3: TGTGCCACCAGCAGAGAACTAGCGGGTGACAATGAGCAGTTCTTC.

At least ten counts were recorded for this clonotype. The V and J genes are TRBV28 and TRBJ2-2; 7 bases match TRBD2. CDR1 is MDHEN and CDR2 is SYDVKM in the germline V gene. Losses at the gene ends were 8 bases for V and 5 bases for J; bases not matched to a gene: 11. The CDR3 is 15 residues long. In DNA form, the CDR3 reads TGTGCCAGCCTCCTTGCCGGGGGGTTAACCGGGGAGCTGTTTTTT. Protein: CASLLAGGLTGELFF.

Comment on this clonotype: A read error may explain this, as a much larger clone is one base away. The chain is built from TRBV20-1 and TRBJ1-5, with D maybe TRBD1 (5 bases). CDR3 length: 15 amino acids. CDR1 DFQATT and CDR2 SNEGSKA come from the germline V gene (reference sequence). CDR3 sequence (DNA): TGCAGAGCTAGCGCCTGGACACTTAGCAATCAGCCCCAGCATTTT. Amino acids: CRASAWTLSNQPQHF.